A few counts support the clone carrying this T cell receptor (beta chain). The sample belongs to a study of response to subunit inactivated influenza vaccine. TCRdb used MiXCR to reprocess the RT-PCR reads, holding one entry per CDR3 protein. The repertoire holds around 530,000 distinct CDR3 sequences, with approximately 12% as singletons. Germline V lookup: CDR1 MNHEY, CDR2 SVGEGT. The CDR3 covers 17 residues. The V end lost 0 bases, the J end lost 2 bases, and 15 bases lay between the germline ends. V usage is TRBV6-2 or TRBV6-3 and J usage is TRBJ2-3, with D hard to call. The specimen was PBMCs from blood, collected on the day of vaccination. The clonotype originates from a man aged 50-59 years who received an inactivated influenza vaccine. CDR3 bases: TGTGCCAGCAGTTACTCGATCGGACGAATGAACACAGATACGCAGTATTTT. This sequence encodes CASSYSIGRMNTDTQYF.